This TCR beta chain was sequenced for a study of blood T cells in healthy people across ages. Through a sample-barcoded 5' primer and a J-beta primer mix, a second PCR was run for roughly 6 to 11 cycles. Each cDNA molecule was tagged by a template-switch adaptor with 12 random nucleotides. TCRdb independently ran MiXCR on the 5' RACE reads; one entry per CDR3 protein. The sample records 1.5 million to 2 million distinct CDR3 sequences, roughly 27% being singletons. Per germline, CDR1 SGDLS and CDR2 YYNGEE. The CDR3 loop spans 14 amino acids. The V segment lost 7 bases and the J segment 1 base; nucleotides outside the gene matches: 3. Each donor supplied 7.5 to 10 milliliters of peripheral blood. Total RNA amounts of at least 5.5 micrograms were extracted per sample. Notes on this clonotype: As yet, its antigen is unknown.

Findings and limits, study-wide: As age increased, TCR beta diversity per million T cells fell in a roughly linear fashion.

The sequence was collected from a woman younger than 45 in good health. The chain carries TRBV9 and TRBJ2-2; 8 bases are shared with TRBD2. Specimen: blood. The CDR3 region is CASHSGVNTGELFF. CDR3 nucleotide sequence: TGTGCCAGCCATAGCGGGGTGAACACCGGGGAGCTGTTTTTT.